Sequencing of this TCR beta chain was carried out in a study of monozygotic twins with inflammatory bowel disease. The length of the CDR3 is 14 residues. Both the TCRalpha cDNA and the TCRbeta cDNA were taken through two nested PCRs, lasting about 15 and 9 cycles. From its re-call of the 5' RACE reads, TCRdb lists each CDR3 protein once, without DNA. This table holds 350,000 to 400,000 distinct CDR3 sequences. Sequencing used blood. This receptor was identified in a human donor with ulcerative colitis or Crohn's disease, or a healthy co-twin of an affected twin (not recorded which). The rearrangement joins TRBV12-3 or TRBV12-4 to TRBJ1-2; TCRdb's D call of TRBD1 is untestable without DNA. The CDR3 sequence is CASNLQGADYGYTF.